The sequence of this T cell receptor (beta chain) was determined in a study of shared clonotypes between healthy human individuals (dated by TCRdb to between 2020 and 2021). About the full investigation: The cohort included a few men and a couple of women between 18 and 49 years of age. Per donor, leukapheresis produced somewhere between about 0.8 and 9 billion PBMCs. Libraries were prepared and TCR repertoires were sequenced by different laboratories using diverse techniques, in order to increase sequencing depth and limit assay-specific biases. Blood TCR repertoires of about 5 healthy adults were deeply sequenced to estimate repertoire size and the extent of clonotype sharing between individuals.

The CDR3 goes from the cysteine to the phenylalanine over 16 residues. Only CDR3 DNA remains: 48 bases, in frame from the first base. V is pruned by 7 bases and J by 8 bases, leaving 12 bases of the junction without a gene match. In the germline V gene, CDR1 corresponds to SGHAT and CDR2 to FQNNGV. Of note for this clone: Its antigen specificity is not known. Base qualities are not provided; no much larger clone lies one nucleotide away.

What the study reported, not specific to this receptor: Pairwise subsampling indicated that sequencing depth was expected to affect the degree of clonotype sharing among donors. Only blood was sampled, and tissue TCR repertoires likely differ from those in blood. Because the study included a small number of donors, the genetic and exposure-history diversity represented was limited.

Healthy HIV-negative adults with no recently reported acute infections or vaccinations were included as donors. Only Caucasian adults living in Nashville, Tennessee, USA were represented among the donors. For unsorted samples, tens of millions of PBMCs were counted, and genomic DNA was extracted using the QIAamp DNA Blood Mini kit. After blood collection by leukapheresis, PBMCs were isolated using Ficoll-Histopaque density gradient centrifugation and then cryopreserved in the vapor phase of liquid nitrogen. Using the deep immunoSEQ assay, multiplex PCR amplified TCR CDR3 regions from genomic DNA. Extracted genomic DNA from each cell subset was distributed evenly across all wells of several immunoSEQ 96-well plates, and each plate was treated as a replicate. Each replicate PCR for unsorted PBMC received 300 to 350 ng genomic DNA, equal to approximately 30,000 T cell genomes. Ten immunoSEQ deep assay plates were used to sequence unsorted PBMC genomic DNA. Purified libraries were measured with a Qubit 3.0 fluorometer, size-checked on a Bioanalyzer 2100, and measured again with the KAPA Library Quantification kit. A separate single-read 150-cycle Illumina NextSeq 550 flow cell was used to sequence each immunoSEQ 96-well plate. Processing in the source paper ran as follows. Because the immunoSEQ output included only junctional sequences and no quality scores, the filtering could not be the same as the filtering used for full-length reads. To assign V/J genes and CDR3, sequences were annotated against IMGT germline references using PyIR, a Python wrapper for IgBLAST v1.9. Reads with weak V/J assignments (E-value above 1e-6), missing CDR3, stop codons, out-of-frame junctions, or ambiguous translated residues were removed. V3J clonotypes were defined as sequences sharing the same inferred V gene, J gene, and CDR3 amino acid sequence. Percentage overlap between repertoires was computed as shared unique clonotypes divided by the size of the smaller repertoire. Repertoire richness was assessed with RTK rarefaction, the Chao1 estimator, and Recon v2.1 estimates of unobserved clonotypes. What TCRdb holds here is the immuneACCESS table cut down to in-frame rearrangements. Part of the clones is not present; checked against another copy, under half of the missing clones reflect an unresolved V gene, and the others are unexplained. The DNA gave D and trimming, while V, J and clone size come from that table. For this sample there are 450,000 to 550,000 clones; roughly 78% appear just once. The top ten clones comprise approximately 12% of the sample.

The rearrangement joined TRBV11-2 to TRBJ2-1; 12 bases in the junction line up with TRBD2. The TCR comes from a woman between 40 and 50 years old in good health. Some clones in this sample may be carry-over from other donors' samples. Sequencing input: PBMCs. At the DNA level, the sequence is TGTGCCAGCACCTTTAGTAGACTAGCGGGAGTCGATGAGCAGTTCTTC. This gives the protein CASTFSRLAGVDEQFF.